This is a list of T cell receptor beta chains from one sample in a study of control samples from healthy donors and cancer patients. Libraries were prepared by immunoSEQ multiplex PCR; TCRdb keeps only in-frame clonotypes and omits some of them. The profile shows approximately 51,000 clones, 80% of them singletons. The sequencing sample was made of blood. The receptor source for this set is a man in his 70s in good health. CDR3s include the opening cysteine and the closing phenylalanine or tryptophan.

v_call cdr3_aa
TRBV18 CASSESRDEAFF
TRBV2 CASSVFGGELFF
TRBV5-5 CASSSWATDTQYF
TRBV7-2 CASSLVGGQGASQPQHF
TRBV6-2/TRBV6-3 CASSRLGGRVADTQYF
TRBV2 CASSELTANQPQHF
TRBV15 CATSVDDTREMGQPQHF
TRBV18 CASSFTQAGAYEQYF
TRBV9 CASSGPGDTQYF
TRBV10-2 CASLGTTPGETQYF
TRBV11-3 CASSGRWPYEQYF
TRBV21-1 CASSKASGAGGDCNQPQHF
TRBV6-6 CASSYRDRADTEAFF
TRBV19 CASSIWDRVRRSDF